Shown below are 18 T cell receptor beta chains from a single sample sequenced in a study of follicular helper T cells after annual influenza vaccination. The protocol was immunoSEQ multiplex PCR, while the TCRdb copy is restricted to in-frame clones and leaves out a portion. Of 8,500 to 9,000 clones in the sample, 65% to 85% were seen once. Time point noted: 2014-2015 season, 7 days after vaccination. Sequenced here: CXCR5+ CD38- circulating T follicular helper cells from blood, sampled 7 days after influenza vaccination. The subset is: circulating Tfh, non-naive CD4+CXCR5+PD-1+ (ICOS+CD38+ or ICOS-CD38-). Receptors originate from an adult who received the influenza vaccine.

This clone came up once. The rearrangement links TRBV27 to TRBJ2-1; TRBD1 aligns across 7 bases. V shed 5 bases, J shed 4 bases, and the junction held 2 bases outside the gene matches. This CDR3 has 13 amino acids. Germline values: CDR1 MNHEY, CDR2 SMNVEV (reference sequence). CDR3 sequence reads: CASSKQGYNEQFF. The CDR3 coding sequence is TGTGCCAGCAGTAAACAGGGGTACAATGAGCAGTTCTTC.

The chain links TRBV9 to TRBJ1-2; no clear D gene. CDR3 length: 16 amino acids. The germline CDR1 and CDR2 sequences are SGDLS and YYNGEE. The CDR3 sequence: CASTRRGDRTDYGYTF. DNA for the CDR3: TGTGCATCCACCCGCCGTGGAGATAGAACAGACTATGGCTACACCTTC.

As for this clone: At the DNA level, this CDR3 is encoded by other sequences in the same sample as well. The chain combines TRBV2 with TRBJ2-1, with D hard to call. V was cut by 2 bases and J by 0 bases, with 11 bases left in between. This CDR3 contains 16 residues. Germline CDR1 and CDR2: SNHLY and FYNNEI. CDR3 protein: CASSERSGSSYNEQFF. DNA of the CDR3: TGTGCCAGCAGTGAACGATCGGGTAGCTCCTACAATGAGCAGTTCTTC.

The chain has TRBV9 and TRBJ1-2, with D unclear. V lost 4 bases and J lost 8, with 15 bases in between. This CDR3 has 13 amino acids. CDR1 is SGDLS, CDR2 YYNGEE, per germline. CDR3 residues: CASSQQVGRGYTF. The CDR3 DNA is TGTGCCAGCAGCCAACAAGTGGGGAGAGGCTACACCTTC.

The chain combines TRBV4-3 with TRBJ1-4; D uncertain. Germline values: CDR1 LGHNA, CDR2 YSLEER. The CDR3 is 14 residues long. Trimming took off 0 bases at V and 14 bases at J, with 16 bases between the two ends. CDR3 nucleotides: TGCGCCAGCAGCCAAGATCTGTCCCCGCCAGCGCTGTTTTTT. This translates into CASSQDLSPPALFF.

J is TRBJ2-5 and V is TRBV4-3, with 14 bases matching TRBD2. Germline V CDR1 and CDR2: LGHNA, YSLEER. Unmatched junction bases numbered 5, after V lost 0 bases and J lost 5 bases. The CDR3 totals 17 residues. CDR3 amino acids: CASSQDARLAGGETQYF. CDR3 coding DNA: TGCGCCAGCAGCCAAGATGCGCGACTAGCGGGAGGGGAGACCCAGTACTTC.

The chain is built from TRBV6-4 and TRBJ2-2; the D gene is possibly TRBD2 (5 bases). The CDR3 totals 16 residues. V was pared by 0 bases and J by 7 bases, with 15 bases between. CDR1 MRHNA and CDR2 SNTAGT come from the germline V gene. The CDR3: CASSDSPRARDGELFF. The CDR3 DNA sequence: TGTGCCAGCAGTGACTCTCCCCGGGCCCGGGACGGGGAGCTGTTTTTT.

The chain joins TRBV6-1 to TRBJ2-7; no firm D call. The length of the CDR3 is 12 residues. The germline V gene has CDR1 MNHNS and CDR2 SASEGT. The V gene lost 8 bases and the J gene lost 2 bases, with 10 bases spanning the gap. This CDR3 is CASSTSAYEQYF. The CDR3 DNA follows: TGTGCCAGCTCCACAAGCGCCTACGAGCAGTACTTC.

The chain combines TRBV19 with TRBJ2-7, with a possible D match to TRBD1 (6 bases). Trimming removed 1 base at V and 2 bases at J, with 9 bases between. Per germline, CDR1 LNHDA and CDR2 SQIVND (reference sequence). The CDR3 loop spans 14 amino acids. CDR3 protein: CASSIGGGTYEQYF. In DNA form, the CDR3 reads TGTGCCAGTAGTATAGGAGGGGGAACCTACGAGCAGTACTTC.

CDR3 coding DNA: TGTGCCAGCAGCTTAGACCATCAAGAGACCCAGTACTTC. Translated: CASSLDHQETQYF. The V and J genes are TRBV11-2 and TRBJ2-5; D uncertain. V was shortened by 0 bases and J by 2 bases, with 4 bases between the two germline ends. The CDR3 is made up of 13 amino acids. CDR1 and CDR2 from the germline V gene are SGHAT and FQNNGV.

The chain couples TRBV5-6 to TRBJ2-2; 11 bases match TRBD1. This CDR3 comprises 15 residues. J was trimmed by 6 bases and V by 2 bases; bases with no gene match: 3. The germline V gene encodes CDR1 SGHDT and CDR2 YYEEEE. CDR3 sequence (DNA): TGTGCCAGCAGCTTACAGGGACAGGGGGCCGGGGAGCTGTTTTTT. Amino acids: CASSLQGQGAGELFF.

The rearrangement links TRBV28 to TRBJ1-3; D may be TRBD1 (6 bases). V was shortened by 6 bases and J by 3 bases, with 9 bases between the two germline ends. Germline CDR1 MDHEN, CDR2 SYDVKM. This CDR3 is 13 amino acids long. The CDR3: CASRNRDGNTIYF. As DNA, the CDR3 is TGTGCCAGCAGGAACAGGGATGGAAACACCATATATTTT.

The CDR3 coding sequence is TGTGCCAGCAGTTACTCGGTGAGACAGGGGGGCTACGAGCAGTACTTC. Translation: CASSYSVRQGGYEQYF. The chain links TRBV6-5 to TRBJ2-7; TRBD1 matches at 9 bases. CDR3 length: 16 amino acids. Looked up from germline, CDR1 is MNHEY and CDR2 is SVGAGI. Unmatched junction bases numbered 6, after V lost 0 bases and J lost 3 bases.

This chain connects TRBV10-1 to TRBJ1-2; maybe TRBD1 (5 bases). The V and J ends lost 7 bases and 4 bases respectively, with 13 bases between them. Germline CDR1 reads WNHNN; CDR2 reads SYGVQD (reference sequence). This CDR3 spans 13 amino acids. CDR3 bases: TGCGCCAGCAACTGCCGGGGCATCTATGGCTACACCTTC. Amino acid sequence: CASNCRGIYGYTF.

The CDR3 DNA is TGTGCCAGCAGTTTTATACAGGCAGAGACCCAGTACTTC. Translation gives CASSFIQAETQYF. The V and J genes are TRBV27 and TRBJ2-5; possible D gene TRBD1, 5 bases. CDR1 and CDR2 (germline): MNHEY, SMNVEV (reference sequence). V was pared by 3 bases and J by 4 bases, with 9 bases between. This CDR3 is 13 amino acids long.

The chain employs TRBV19 and TRBJ1-6; D may be TRBD1 (6 bases). The CDR3 length is 12 residues. The germline V gene encodes CDR1 LNHDA and CDR2 SQIVND (reference sequence). The V and J ends lost 10 bases and 7 bases respectively, with 11 bases between them. The CDR3 reads CATRDRNSPLHF. The DNA of the CDR3 is TGTGCCACCCGAGACAGGAATTCACCCCTCCACTTT. Combining the CDR3 with reference TRBV19 and TRBJ1-6 gives the whole variable domain DGGITQSPKYLFRKEGQNVTLSCEQNLNHDAMYWYRQDPGQGLRLIYYSQIVNDFQKGDIAEGYSVSREKKESFPLTVTSAQKNPTAFYLCATRDRNSPLHFGNGTRLTVT.

By sample fraction, this clone is large (0.1 to 1%). The J gene is TRBJ2-5, the V gene TRBV5-4; D gene unclear. The germline V and J ends were trimmed by 3 bases and 1 base, with 7 bases remaining between them. This CDR3 is built from 13 residues. The germline gives CDR1 SGHNT, CDR2 YYREEE (reference sequence). Here the CDR3 reads CASSSGPQETQYF. The CDR3 DNA reads TGTGCCAGCAGCTCTGGTCCCCAAGAGACCCAGTACTTC.

This rearrangement joins TRBV4-3 to TRBJ1-1; 9 nucleotides match TRBD1. The CDR3 has 16 residues. Germline values: CDR1 LGHNA, CDR2 YSLEER. V trimming: 4 bases; J trimming: 1 base; junction bases outside the gene matches: 7. In nucleotides, the CDR3 is TGCGCCAGCAGCCGGGGGACAGGGACTCAGAACACTGAAGCTTTCTTT. This encodes CASSRGTGTQNTEAFF.